This TCR beta chain is drawn from a study of blood T cell repertoires in COVID-19. Germline V CDR1 and CDR2: MNHEY, SVGEGT. The junction had 5 bases not matched to a gene; V was cut back by 4 bases and J by 4 bases. This CDR3 spans 15 amino acids. Sequenced by immunoSEQ multiplex PCR; TCRdb stores in-frame clones only, minus some. The table records roughly 180,000 clones, 75% to 85% of them present only once. The sample taken for sequencing was peripheral blood. V and J are TRBV6-2 or TRBV6-3 and TRBJ2-2; 8 nucleotides align to TRBD2. This clonotype originated in a woman aged 55-70 years with COVID-19, enrolled during active disease. This CDR3 is CASSSDGRVTGELFF. For the CDR3, the DNA is TGTGCCAGCAGTTCGGACGGGAGGGTCACCGGGGAGCTGTTTTTT.